Below, 27 T cell receptor beta chains from the same sample are listed, as sequenced in a study of Graves' ophthalmopathy and Graves' hyperthyroidism. Amplification of the TCR beta CDR3 regions used RNA transcripts (as template). The workflow started with a first-round RT-PCR run with HTBI primers and then moved on to a second-round multiplex PCR. TCRdb redid the calling of the multiplex PCR reads with MiXCR, one entry per CDR3 protein. The sample includes about 700,000 distinct CDR3 sequences, about 44% of them seen just once. Material for sequencing was peripheral blood. The receptors originated from an adult man with Graves' ophthalmopathy.

Written as DNA, the CDR3 is TGCAGTGCTAAGGGGATCCGCACAGATACGCAGTATTTT. Translating it yields CSAKGIRTDTQYF. This chain uses TRBV20-1 with TRBJ2-3; weak D call: TRBD1 (5 bases). Per germline, CDR1 DFQATT and CDR2 SNEGSKA (reference sequence). The CDR3 totals 13 residues. V was cut by 4 bases and J by 1 base, with 9 bases left in between.

This clonotype was found a few times. Just one base apart from a much larger clone, this may be a read error. The chain recombines TRBV20-1 with TRBJ1-6; D unresolved. V shed 2 bases and J shed 6 bases, with 11 bases lying between them. The germline CDR1 and CDR2 sequences are DFQATT and SNEGSKA (reference sequence). This CDR3 is 14 amino acids long. The CDR3 reads CSARSEVVNSPLHF. The CDR3 nucleotides are TGCAGTGCTAGATCAGAGGTGGTTAATTCACCCCTCCACTTT.

As for this clonotype: No conserved phenylalanine or tryptophan is present at the end of the CDR3, so a read error is the likely explanation. The chain recombines TRBV10-3 with TRBJ1-6; TRBD1 matches at 7 bases. J gave up 11 bases and V 10 bases, and 8 bases lay outside the gene matches. The CDR3 consists of 12 residues. The germline CDR1 and CDR2 sequences are ENHRY and SYGVKD. The CDR3 DNA follows: TGTGCCAGCTTACGGGACAGTCCACCCCTCCACCTT. Residues: CASLRDSPPLHL.

This clonotype was picked up a small number of times. The chain is built from TRBV4-2 and TRBJ2-7; the D gene is possibly TRBD1 (5 bases). Germline lookup yields CDR1 LGHNA and CDR2 YNFKEQ. The CDR3 is 16 residues long. Trimming stripped 5 bases from V and 2 bases from J, with 19 bases between. CDR3 in DNA: TGTGCCAGCAGCTTGGCCGACGGCAGGGCCACCTACGAGCAGTACTTC. This codes for CASSLADGRATYEQYF.

The sample holds one count of this clonotype. V gene TRBV19 combines with J gene TRBJ1-1; 8 nucleotides agree with TRBD1. The V gene's germline CDR1 is LNHDA and CDR2 SQIVND (reference sequence). This CDR3 spans 15 amino acids. J lost 1 base, V lost 4 bases, and 5 bases had no gene match. The CDR3, as DNA: TGTGCCAGTAGTACGTTCGGACAGGGGAACACTGAAGCTTTCTTT. It codes for CASSTFGQGNTEAFF.

About this clonotype: With a much larger clone just one base away, this may be a read error. V is TRBV4-2 and J is TRBJ1-2; D ambiguous. Deletions cut 3 bases from V and 6 bases from J, with 5 bases between. Germline-derived CDR1 and CDR2 are LGHNA and YNFKEQ. The CDR3 has 11 residues. CDR3 protein: CASSQTHGYTF. The CDR3 DNA reads as TGTGCCAGCAGCCAGACACATGGCTACACCTTC.

The J gene is TRBJ2-5, the V gene TRBV12-3 or TRBV12-4; 8 bases agree with TRBD1. CDR3 length: 14 amino acids. V lost 6 bases and J lost 4; bases outside the gene matches: 7. CDR3 loop: CASSMDRAPETQYF. The CDR3 DNA reads as TGTGCCAGCAGCATGGACAGGGCCCCAGAGACCCAGTACTTC.

V gene TRBV2 combines with J gene TRBJ1-2; tentatively, D is TRBD1 (6 bases). Germline assignment: CDR1 SNHLY and CDR2 FYNNEI. The CDR3 totals 11 residues. Trimming left V 10 bases short and J 8 bases short, with 14 bases between. CDR3 sequence: CANGQPGGYTF. The CDR3 nucleotides are TGTGCCAACGGACAGCCGGGAGGCTACACCTTC.

The chain joins TRBV19 to TRBJ2-2; the match to TRBD1 covers 10 bases. CDR1 is LNHDA, CDR2 SQIVND, per germline (reference sequence). CDR3 length: 19 amino acids. The junction had 17 bases not matched to a gene; V was cut back by 7 bases and J by 3 bases. The CDR3 bases are TGTGCCAGTACCCGTAAGACGGGGGGACAGGGGACTTACACCGGGGAGCTGTTTTTT. Amino acids: CASTRKTGGQGTYTGELFF.

This clonotype has a count of ten or more. The chain uses TRBV5-4 and TRBJ2-7; 7 positions agree with TRBD1. CDR1 is SGHNT and CDR2 is YYREEE in the germline V gene (reference sequence). CDR3 length equals 14 residues. Trimming at V came to 2 bases and at J to 2 bases, leaving 4 bases not matched to a gene. CDR3 sequence: CASSLRDRTYEQYF. The DNA for the CDR3 is TGTGCCAGCAGCTTAAGGGACAGAACCTACGAGCAGTACTTC.

The chain is built from TRBV2 and TRBJ2-5, with 12 bases aligning to TRBD2. The CDR3 is 16 residues long. Unmatched junction bases numbered 10, after V lost 6 bases and J lost 5 bases. Germline CDR1 is SNHLY and CDR2 is FYNNEI. CDR3 sequence (DNA): TGTGCCAGCAGCGCCCGACTAGCGGGGGTAGTGGAGACCCAGTACTTC. It codes for CASSARLAGVVETQYF.

In its sample, this clonotype was seen once. A much larger clonotype is one base distant, so this may be a read error. This chain uses TRBV7-8 with TRBJ1-2; TRBD1 aligns across 8 bases. V was pared by 0 bases and J by 4 bases, with 4 bases of the junction left unmatched. This CDR3 contains 15 residues. Germline V gene data show CDR1 as SGHVS and CDR2 as FQNEAQ. The CDR3 loop reads CASSLADREGYGYTF. Here the CDR3 DNA reads TGTGCCAGCAGCTTAGCGGACAGGGAGGGCTATGGCTACACCTTC.

The J gene is TRBJ1-2, the V gene TRBV11-2; D remains unclear. V dropped 4 bases and J dropped 3 bases, with 15 bases sitting between them. There are 15 residues in the CDR3. From germline, CDR1 is SGHAT and CDR2 FQNNGV. The CDR3 loop is CASSSLRTGDYGYTF. The CDR3 DNA is TGTGCCAGCAGCTCCCTCCGCACCGGTGACTATGGCTACACCTTC.

This clonotype was counted ten times or more. The V gene is TRBV7-9, the J gene TRBJ1-1; D ambiguous. Germline V CDR1 and CDR2: SEHNR, FQNEAQ (reference sequence). The V gene lost 6 bases and the J gene lost 7 bases, with 15 bases spanning the gap. The CDR3 length is 13 residues. The CDR3 nucleotides are TGTGCCAGCAGTGGGAGAATACCTCTTGAAGCTTTCTTT. Protein sequence: CASSGRIPLEAFF.

In its sample, this clonotype was seen many times. The chain links TRBV7-8 to TRBJ2-7; the D gene is possibly TRBD1 (6 bases). There are 15 residues in the CDR3. From germline, CDR1 is SGHVS and CDR2 FQNEAQ. With 5 bases removed from V and 0 bases from J, the gap between germline ends came to 14 bases. The CDR3 spells CASSRRDTSSYEQYF. The DNA for the CDR3 is TGTGCCAGCAGCAGAAGGGACACCAGCTCCTACGAGCAGTACTTC.

As to this clonotype: The DNA is left out, because the CDR3 cannot be placed on it with certainty; the CDR3 is given as TCRdb lists it. The CDR3 reads CACRVGQGAYEHF. This chain connects TRBV10-3 to TRBJ1-5; the table's D call, TRBD1, was not checked against the DNA. The CDR3 spans 13 residues, counting both ends. CDR1 ENHRY and CDR2 SYGVKD come from the germline V gene.

This clonotype was seen ten or more times. The chain carries TRBV29-1 and TRBJ2-7, with D unclear. This CDR3 spans 12 amino acids. Looked up from germline, CDR1 is SQVTM and CDR2 is ANQGSEA. The germline V and J ends were trimmed by 7 bases and 2 bases, with 12 bases remaining between them. Here the CDR3 reads CSAGGVTYEQYF. CDR3 in DNA: TGCAGCGCCGGCGGCGTAACCTACGAGCAGTACTTC.

Only a few counts were recorded for this clonotype. V gene TRBV7-8 combines with J gene TRBJ1-1, with 9 bases fitting TRBD1. CDR1 is SGHVS and CDR2 is FQNEAQ in the germline V gene. This CDR3 contains 14 residues. The ends lost 5 bases at V and 4 bases at J; junction bases unmatched: 5. DNA of the CDR3: TGTGCCAGCAGCCTCGAACAGGGGGCCACTGAAGCTTTCTTT. It encodes CASSLEQGATEAFF.

Regarding this clonotype: This clone may be a read error of a much larger clone one base away. The conserved phenylalanine or tryptophan is not found at the CDR3 terminus, so this likely reflects a read error. The rearrangement joins TRBV6-5 to TRBJ2-2, with D possibly being TRBD1 (6 bases). V was clipped by 6 bases and J by 7 bases, with 9 bases between them. CDR1 and CDR2 from the germline V gene are MNHEY and SVGAGI. The CDR3 consists of 12 residues. The CDR3: CASSRGVGELFS. CDR3 bases: TGTGCCAGCAGCAGGGGCGTCGGGGAGCTGTTTTCT.

This chain links TRBV20-1 with TRBJ2-6; 7 bases are shared with TRBD1. V was pared by 6 bases and J by 2 bases, with 10 bases of the junction left unmatched. The CDR3 spans 16 residues. CDR1 DFQATT and CDR2 SNEGSKA come from the germline V gene (reference sequence). CDR3 coding DNA: TGCAGTGCCCCCACGAGACAGGGAACTGGGGCCAACGTCCTGACTTTC. The encoded protein is CSAPTRQGTGANVLTF.

In regard to this clonotype: At one boundary the junction diverges from the germline segment, which might be a read error. DNA for the CDR3: TGTGCCAGCAGTTACGGCCGGACAGGGGTAGGCTCACCCCTCCACTTT. Encoded protein: CASSYGRTGVGSPLHF. The V call is TRBV10-3, the J call TRBJ1-6; 9 bases match TRBD1. Germline V lookup: CDR1 ENHRY, CDR2 SYGVKD. This CDR3 is built from 16 residues.

This clonotype was observed a few times. The gene calls are TRBV20-1 and TRBJ2-7; D ambiguous. Germline CDR1 and CDR2: DFQATT and SNEGSKA (reference sequence). The CDR3 has 12 residues. V was shortened by 6 bases and J by 1 base, with 10 bases between the two germline ends. CDR3 protein: CSAASGSYEQYF. CDR3 nucleotide sequence: TGCAGTGCCGCATCCGGGTCCTACGAGCAGTACTTC.

This clonotype appeared a single time. The J gene is TRBJ2-5, the V gene TRBV7-9, with TRBD1 as a possible D gene (6 bases). Germline CDR1 is SEHNR and CDR2 is FQNEAQ (reference sequence). The V end was cut by 5 bases, the J end by 7 bases, with 11 bases between. The CDR3 runs to 12 residues. Here the CDR3 reads CASSPLRGTQYF. The CDR3, as DNA: TGTGCCAGCAGCCCCCTCAGGGGGACCCAGTACTTC. Based on the CDR3 plus reference TRBV7-9 and TRBJ2-5, the full variable domain is DTGVSQNPRHKITKRGQNVTFRCDPISEHNRLYWYRQTLGQGPEFLTYFQNEAQLEKSRLLSDRFSAERPKGSFSTLEIQRTEQGDSAMYLCASSPLRGTQYFGPGTRLLVL.

This rearrangement joins TRBV19 to TRBJ2-7; 10 bases map to TRBD1. Germline CDR1 reads LNHDA; CDR2 reads SQIVND (reference sequence). V was pared by 3 bases and J by 4 bases, with 3 bases of the junction left unmatched. CDR3 length equals 14 residues. The CDR3 sequence: CASSIGTGAYEQYF. The CDR3 bases are TGTGCCAGTAGTATTGGGACAGGGGCTTACGAGCAGTACTTC.

This clonotype turned up a few times. This chain connects TRBV10-3 to TRBJ1-2, with 7 bases matching TRBD1. CDR1 and CDR2 (germline): ENHRY, SYGVKD. The CDR3 sequence is 15 residues long. The trim removed 10 bases at V and 2 bases at J, leaving 13 bases unmatched. The CDR3 region has the DNA TGTGCCAGCAGGGACGAGGGGGCGGTGAACTATGGCTACACCTTC. Its translation is CASRDEGAVNYGYTF.

This clonotype showed up just a few times. An end of the junction differs from the germline gene, which may be a read error. The chain is built from TRBV25-1 and TRBJ2-2, with D possibly matching TRBD2 (5 bases). Germline V gene sequence: CDR1 MGHDK, CDR2 SYGVNS. This CDR3 has 14 residues. CDR3 nucleotide sequence: TGTGCCAGCGGGTTCAAAGGGTCAACCGGGGAGCTGGTTTTT. Amino acids: CASGFKGSTGELVF.

In its sample, this clonotype was seen a few times. The chain is built from TRBV6-5 and TRBJ2-2; D not certain. The CDR3 covers 16 residues. Germline V gene sequence: CDR1 MNHEY, CDR2 SVGAGI. Trimming took off 5 bases at V and 0 bases at J, with 13 bases between the two ends. Here the CDR3 reads CASSIRVMANTGELFF. CDR3 bases: TGTGCCAGCAGTATTCGGGTTATGGCGAACACCGGGGAGCTGTTTTTT.